This T cell receptor (beta chain) appears in the sequencing data of a study of blood T cell repertoires in COVID-19. Across the study: From T cells, B-cell-depleted T cells, or PBMCs came the material, which was cDNA or gDNA.

In its sample, this clone was seen once. Original processing methods: Scientists estimated how many nucleated cells there were by amplifying reference gene primers. The assay was immunoSEQ multiplex PCR, and TCRdb's table has in-frame clones only and misses some. That table supplies the V and J calls and clone size; D and trimming were determined from the DNA. The table has roughly 200,000 clones, 78% seen once. The germline V gene has CDR1 SGDLS and CDR2 YYNGEE. Trimming removed 3 bases at V and 2 bases at J, with 11 bases between. This CDR3 has 14 residues. The chain recombines TRBV9 with TRBJ2-5; possible D gene TRBD1, 6 bases. This sequence originates from a woman over 75 with active or convalescent COVID-19. Material for sequencing was peripheral blood. The DNA of the CDR3 is TGTGCCAGCAGCGCGTTAGGACAGCAAGAGACCCAGTACTTC. It specifies CASSALGQQETQYF.